Shown below are 26 T cell receptor beta chains from a single sample sequenced in a study of Graves' ophthalmopathy and Graves' hyperthyroidism. RNA transcripts were the template, and TCR beta CDR3 regions were amplified from them. HTBI primers primed a first-round RT-PCR, and a second-round multiplex PCR followed. Via MiXCR, TCRdb re-called the multiplex PCR reads, giving one row per CDR3 protein. The profile covers 650,000 to 900,000 distinct CDR3 sequences, with roughly two fifths appearing a single time and approximately 43% taken by the ten largest. Sequencing was carried out using peripheral blood. The receptors originated from an adult man with Graves' ophthalmopathy.

The rearrangement uses TRBV7-2 and TRBJ1-1, with 9 nucleotides matching TRBD1. The V segment lost 5 bases and the J segment 6 bases; nucleotides outside the gene matches: 10. The length of the CDR3 is 15 residues. Per germline, CDR1 SGHTA and CDR2 FQGNSA. DNA of the CDR3: TGTGCCAGCAGCGTCCTCCGGGACAGGGTCGCTGAAGCTTTCTTT. Translation: CASSVLRDRVAEAFF.

To note about this clonotype: With a much larger clone just one base away, this may be a read error. The chain employs TRBV29-1 and TRBJ2-7; D is perhaps TRBD1 (6 bases). The V gene's germline CDR1 is SQVTM and CDR2 ANQGSEA. The CDR3 contains 12 residues. The CDR3 here is CSVGDISYEQCF. The CDR3 DNA is TGCAGCGTCGGGGACATCTCCTACGAGCAGTGCTTC.

The chain carries TRBV7-9 and TRBJ1-5; TRBD1 is a possible D gene (5 bases). The germline V and J ends were trimmed by 5 bases and 4 bases, with 18 bases remaining between them. Germline CDR1 reads SEHNR; CDR2 reads FQNEAQ (reference sequence). This CDR3 contains 16 residues. CDR3 protein: CASSNQGSWGNQPQHF. The CDR3 nucleotides are TGTGCCAGCAGCAATCAGGGAAGTTGGGGAAATCAGCCCCAGCATTTT.

The V call is TRBV19, the J call TRBJ1-2, with a possible D match to TRBD1 (6 bases). Per the germline V gene, CDR1 is LNHDA and CDR2 is SQIVND (reference sequence). The CDR3 spans 13 residues. V lost 6 bases and J 4 bases, leaving 12 bases between the germline ends. In DNA form, the CDR3 reads TGTGCCAGTAGGACCGGGACACTCTATGGCTACACCTTC. It codes for CASRTGTLYGYTF.

Comments on this clonotype: Just one base apart from a much larger clone, this may be a read error. The chain employs TRBV7-2 and TRBJ1-1; D not certain. The ends were cut back, 1 base at V and 3 bases at J, with 9 bases in the middle. Germline V lookup: CDR1 SGHTA, CDR2 FQGNSA. The CDR3 has 14 residues. CDR3 in DNA: TGTGCCAGCAGCTTAGGCATATTGGACACTGAAGCTTTCTTT. This translates into CASSLGILDTEAFF. The full variable domain, completed using reference TRBV7-2 and TRBJ1-1, is GAGVSQSPSNKVTEKGKDVELRCDPISGHTALYWYRQSLGQGLEFLIYFQGNSAPDKSGLPSDRFSAERTGGSVSTLTIQRTQQEDSAVYLCASSLGILDTEAFFGQGTRLTVV.

This clonotype was counted at least ten times. The rearrangement joins TRBV29-1 to TRBJ1-2; 12 bases are shared with TRBD1. CDR1 is SQVTM, CDR2 ANQGSEA, per germline. This CDR3 is built from 14 residues. The V segment lost 3 bases and the J segment 7 bases; nucleotides outside the gene matches: 6. The CDR3 loop reads CSVEGQGARGGYTF. The CDR3 nucleotides are TGCAGCGTTGAGGGACAGGGGGCGCGCGGTGGCTACACCTTC.

Many counts were recorded for this clonotype. This chain links TRBV29-1 with TRBJ2-7, with 9 bases identical to TRBD1. The J segment lost 2 bases and the V segment lost 5 bases, leaving 4 bases of the junction unmatched. Germline V gives CDR1 SQVTM, CDR2 ANQGSEA. The CDR3 is 13 amino acids. The CDR3 reads CSVYDRGAYEQYF. CDR3 DNA sequence: TGCAGCGTTTACGACAGGGGGGCCTACGAGCAGTACTTC.

In its sample, this clonotype was seen a few times. The gene calls are TRBV20-1 and TRBJ1-2; the D gene is possibly TRBD1 (5 bases). CDR1 DFQATT and CDR2 SNEGSKA come from the germline V gene (reference sequence). The CDR3 sequence is 14 residues long. Trimming cost V 3 bases and J 2 bases, with 13 bases left between them. CDR3 sequence (DNA): TGCAGTGCTAGTCGGCACGGACAAAACTATGGCTACACCTTC. It is translated as CSASRHGQNYGYTF.

This clonotype has ten or more counts. The chain couples TRBV19 to TRBJ2-7; maybe TRBD1 (6 bases). This CDR3 spans 14 amino acids. CDR1 is LNHDA and CDR2 is SQIVND in the germline V gene (reference sequence). V was trimmed by 6 bases and J by 1 base, leaving 13 bases between them. The CDR3 region has the DNA TGTGCCAGTAGGCCGGGACACCAGTCCTACGAGCAGTACTTC. Its protein product is CASRPGHQSYEQYF.

This clonotype was detected many times. The chain combines TRBV24-1 with TRBJ1-5; D ambiguous. The CDR3 length is 14 residues. CDR1 is KGHDR, CDR2 SFDVKD, per germline. Between the trimmed V and J ends, which lost 7 bases and 0 bases, there was a span of 9 bases. The CDR3 DNA reads as TGTGCCACCAGCCAGGCTGATAGCAATCAGCCCCAGCATTTT. As protein: CATSQADSNQPQHF.

This rearrangement joins TRBV5-1 to TRBJ1-2, with D uncertain. Looked up from germline, CDR1 is SGHRS and CDR2 is YFSETQ. The CDR3 is 13 residues long. V dropped 5 bases and J dropped 7 bases, with 15 bases sitting between them. The CDR3 sequence is CASSPTGMAGYTF. CDR3 DNA sequence: TGCGCCAGCAGTCCGACTGGGATGGCTGGCTACACCTTC.

The chain couples TRBV2 to TRBJ2-7; D tentatively reads TRBD1 or TRBD2 (7 bases each). V was clipped by 5 bases and J by 6 bases, with 17 bases between them. Germline V gene lookup returns CDR1 SNHLY and CDR2 FYNNEI. This CDR3 comprises 14 residues. This CDR3 reads CASSWAAGGGEQYF. CDR3 bases: TGTGCCAGCAGTTGGGCGGCAGGGGGGGGCGAGCAGTACTTC.

The sample holds many counts of this clonotype. J is TRBJ2-5 and V is TRBV29-1; D is tentatively TRBD1 or TRBD2 (5 bases each). The CDR3 is 13 residues long. V lost 1 base and J 7 bases, leaving 13 bases between the germline ends. Germline values: CDR1 SQVTM, CDR2 ANQGSEA. This CDR3 reads CSVEVGAGTTQYF. DNA for the CDR3: TGCAGCGTTGAAGTCGGAGCCGGGACGACCCAGTACTTC.

This clonotype was picked up a small number of times. The chain is built from TRBV6-6 and TRBJ1-2; D unclear. V dropped 6 bases and J dropped 5 bases, with 13 bases sitting between them. In germline, CDR1 is MNHNY, CDR2 SVGAGI (reference sequence). The length of the CDR3 is 13 residues. CDR3 residues: CASRGEERYGYTF. The CDR3 nucleotides are TGTGCCAGCAGAGGAGAAGAAAGATATGGCTACACCTTC.

As for this clonotype: Germline and junction disagree at one end, which may indicate a read error. The V call is TRBV25-1, the J call TRBJ2-2; 9 bases are a match to TRBD1. The CDR3 has 16 amino acids. Germline values: CDR1 MGHDK, CDR2 SYGVNS. CDR3 nucleotides: TGCGCCAGCAGCATGGGGACAGGGTGGAACACCGGGGGGCTGTTTTTT. It translates to CASSMGTGWNTGGLFF.

This clonotype was observed a handful of times. V usage is TRBV5-5 and J usage is TRBJ1-1; a possible D gene is TRBD1 (6 bases). Germline V gene data show CDR1 as SGHKS and CDR2 as YYEKEE (reference sequence). The CDR3 is 14 amino acids. With 0 bases removed from V and 7 bases from J, the gap between germline ends came to 13 bases. The CDR3 loop reads CASSLARGGFEAFF. For the CDR3, the DNA is TGTGCCAGCAGCTTGGCCAGGGGAGGGTTTGAAGCTTTCTTT. The full variable domain, in which reference TRBV5-5 and TRBJ1-1 provide the parts outside the CDR3, is DAGVTQSPTHLIKTRGQQVTLRCSPISGHKSVSWYQQVLGQGPQFIFQYYEKEERGRGNFPDRFSARQFPNYSSELNVNALLLGDSALYLCASSLARGGFEAFFGQGTRLTVV.

The CDR3 spells CASSFRRGANEKLFF. In nucleotides, the CDR3 is TGTGCCAGCAGTTTCCGTCGGGGGGCTAATGAAAAACTGTTTTTT. J is TRBJ1-4 and V is TRBV12-3 or TRBV12-4; possible D gene TRBD1, 5 bases. The CDR3 sequence is 15 residues long. V shed 3 bases and J shed 3 bases, with 11 bases lying between them.

This clonotype was counted at least ten times. J is TRBJ2-5 and V is TRBV7-2; the match to TRBD1 covers 7 bases. CDR3 length: 16 residues. V lost 1 base to trimming and J lost 5 bases; unmatched junction nucleotides: 10. Germline CDR1 is SGHTA and CDR2 is FQGNSA. The CDR3 sequence: CASSLGGGFPYETQYF. The CDR3 bases are TGTGCCAGCAGCTTAGGAGGGGGCTTCCCTTATGAGACCCAGTACTTC.

The CDR3 loop reads CASSYRQGHTGELFF. CDR3 nucleotide sequence: TGTGCCAGCAGTTATCGACAGGGGCACACCGGGGAGCTGTTTTTT. V gene TRBV2 combines with J gene TRBJ2-2; TRBD1 agrees at 8 bases. Trimming removed 5 bases from V and 3 bases from J; junction bases left unmatched: 5. The CDR3 extends over 15 amino acids. The germline CDR1 and CDR2 sequences are SNHLY and FYNNEI.

This clonotype was observed many times. The CDR3 region is CSATANTEAFF. CDR3 nucleotides: TGCAGTGCGACAGCGAACACTGAAGCTTTCTTT. The chain has TRBV20-1 and TRBJ1-1; D might be TRBD1 (5 bases). The CDR3 spans 11 residues. Germline values: CDR1 DFQATT, CDR2 SNEGSKA (reference sequence). The germline V and J ends were trimmed by 6 bases and 1 base, with 6 bases remaining between them.

The genes are TRBV11-2 and TRBJ2-2; D is unclear. The V gene lost 6 bases and the J gene lost 2 bases, with 19 bases spanning the gap. Germline values: CDR1 SGHAT, CDR2 FQNNGV. The CDR3 consists of 17 residues. CDR3 sequence: CASSRGPSPKNTGELFF. The CDR3 DNA reads as TGTGCCAGCAGTCGTGGTCCGTCTCCTAAAAACACCGGGGAGCTGTTTTTT. Combining the CDR3 with reference TRBV11-2 and TRBJ2-2 gives the whole variable domain EAGVAQSPRYKIIEKRQSVAFWCNPISGHATLYWYQQILGQGPKLLIQFQNNGVVDDSQLPKDRFSAERLKGVDSTLKIQPAKLEDSAVYLCASSRGPSPKNTGELFFGEGSRLTVL.

This clonotype was counted at least ten times. The V gene is TRBV15, the J gene TRBJ1-2; D perhaps matches TRBD1 (5 bases). CDR3 length equals 15 residues. In germline, CDR1 is LNHNV, CDR2 YYDKDF (reference sequence). The germline V and J ends were trimmed by 2 bases and 3 bases, with 13 bases remaining between them. Here the CDR3 DNA reads TGTGCCACCAGCAGAATTTCGGGACCCGACTATGGCTACACCTTC. Translating gives CATSRISGPDYGYTF.

The rearrangement links TRBV19 to TRBJ1-5; 7 bases fit TRBD1. Germline assignment: CDR1 LNHDA and CDR2 SQIVND (reference sequence). CDR3 length: 15 residues. After removal of 10 bases from V and 1 base from J, the junction contained 10 bases not matched to a gene. The CDR3 nucleotides read TGTGCCACCAGAACAGGGGCGGTGAGCAATCAGCCCCAGCATTTT. This gives the protein CATRTGAVSNQPQHF.

This clonotype was counted ten times or more. The chain joins TRBV15 to TRBJ1-2; possible D gene TRBD1, 6 bases. The CDR3 has 17 residues. V lost 3 bases to trimming and J lost 2 bases, with 19 bases between them. Germline V lookup: CDR1 LNHNV, CDR2 YYDKDF (reference sequence). The CDR3 spells CATSRGAGEAGNYGYTF. The CDR3 DNA sequence: TGTGCCACCAGCAGGGGGGCCGGAGAGGCGGGAAACTATGGCTACACCTTC.

V usage is TRBV19 and J usage is TRBJ1-2, with D possibly TRBD1 on 5 matching bases. Looked up from germline, CDR1 is LNHDA and CDR2 is SQIVND (reference sequence). V lost 2 bases, J lost 4 bases, and 14 bases lay in between. The CDR3 spans 15 residues. Here the CDR3 DNA reads TGTGCCAGTAGTATATCCGGGGGGTTCCGCTATGGCTACACCTTC. This codes for CASSISGGFRYGYTF. Combining the CDR3 with reference TRBV19 and TRBJ1-2 gives the whole variable domain DGGITQSPKYLFRKEGQNVTLSCEQNLNHDAMYWYRQDPGQGLRLIYYSQIVNDFQKGDIAEGYSVSREKKESFPLTVTSAQKNPTAFYLCASSISGGFRYGYTFGSGTRLTVV.

As regards this clonotype: A much larger clone sits a single nucleotide away, making a read error possible. This CDR3 fails to terminate in the conserved phenylalanine or tryptophan, so it likely reflects a read error. The chain recombines TRBV5-5 with TRBJ1-1; D remains unclear. V lost 4 bases, J lost 1 base, and 8 bases lay in between. CDR1 is SGHKS and CDR2 is YYEKEE in the germline V gene (reference sequence). The CDR3 runs 13 residues. The CDR3 coding sequence is TGTGCCAGCAGCAATCCGAAGAACACTGAAGCTTTCCTT. It is translated as CASSNPKNTEAFL.